Shown below are 20 T cell receptor beta chains from a single sample sequenced in a study of T-cell reconstitution after alpha-beta-depleted transplantation in children. Unique molecular identifiers tagged the TCRbeta library. TCRdb re-called the PCR reads through MiXCR, storing one row per CDR3 protein. The sample lists around 700,000 distinct CDR3 sequences, less than 15% occurring once. Sample: PBMCs, taken before TCRalphabeta/CD19-depleted stem cell transplant. The source is a girl aged 2 to 10 with congenital amegakaryocytic thrombocytopenia, due to receive a stem cell transplant.

This clonotype was counted ten times or more. This chain joins TRBV29-1 and TRBJ2-4; no definite D call. The CDR3 is 13 amino acids. The V end lost 4 bases, the J end lost 0 bases, and 7 bases lay between the germline ends. In germline, CDR1 is SQVTM, CDR2 ANQGSEA. The DNA of the CDR3 is TGCAGCGTTGTGGGCAAAGCCAAAAACATTCAGTACTTC. This encodes CSVVGKAKNIQYF.

This clonotype was counted many times. The rearrangement joins TRBV14 to TRBJ1-1; D unclear. Germline loops: CDR1 SGHDN, CDR2 FVKESK. The CDR3 loop spans 13 amino acids. Trimming removed 4 bases from V and 0 bases from J, with 6 bases in between. The CDR3 is CASSPLMNTEAFF. DNA of the CDR3: TGTGCCAGCAGCCCATTGATGAACACTGAAGCTTTCTTT.

This clonotype was recorded many times. The chain joins TRBV20-1 to TRBJ2-2; 10 bases are a match to TRBD2. CDR1 DFQATT and CDR2 SNEGSKA come from the germline V gene (reference sequence). The CDR3 sequence is 20 residues long. Unmatched junction bases numbered 18, after V lost 1 base and J lost 4 bases. Here the CDR3 reads CSARVWSSGREIIGTGELFF. CDR3 sequence (DNA): TGCAGTGCTAGAGTGTGGTCTAGCGGGAGAGAAATAATAGGCACCGGGGAGCTGTTTTTT.

This clonotype was seen more than once but under ten times. The chain links TRBV29-1 to TRBJ2-3; perhaps TRBD2 as D (6 bases). Between the trimmed V and J ends, which lost 4 bases and 3 bases, there was a span of 14 bases. CDR1 and CDR2 from the germline V gene are SQVTM and ANQGSEA. The CDR3 loop spans 14 amino acids. CDR3 DNA sequence: TGCAGCGTTGGAGGCCGGGAGCGGACAGATACGCAGTATTTT. Amino acids: CSVGGRERTDTQYF.

This clonotype was observed a handful of times. The genes are TRBV2 and TRBJ2-1; D unresolved. In germline, CDR1 is SNHLY, CDR2 FYNNEI. The CDR3 extends over 13 amino acids. V dropped 7 bases and J dropped 4 bases, with 11 bases sitting between them. The CDR3 sequence is CASKGLSYNEQFF. Here the CDR3 DNA reads TGTGCCAGCAAGGGTCTATCGTACAATGAGCAGTTCTTC.

The J gene is TRBJ2-3, the V gene TRBV11-1, with 11 bases lining up with TRBD2. The CDR3 is made up of 18 amino acids. Per the germline V gene, CDR1 is SGHAT and CDR2 is FQDESV (reference sequence). Unmatched junction bases numbered 13, after V lost 5 bases and J lost 3 bases. CDR3 sequence reads: CASSPTSGSGMRTDTQYF. The CDR3 DNA is TGTGCCAGCAGCCCTACTAGCGGGAGTGGAATGAGGACAGATACGCAGTATTTT.

This clonotype was counted many times. CDR3 in amino acids: CASSEEWDTEAFF. The CDR3 coding sequence is TGTGCCAGCAGTGAGGAGTGGGACACTGAAGCTTTCTTT. The chain carries TRBV25-1 and TRBJ1-1; D ambiguous. CDR1 and CDR2 from the germline V gene are MGHDK and SYGVNS. This CDR3 has 13 residues. The V end was cut by 3 bases, the J end by 3 bases, with 8 bases between.

Comment on this clonotype: The conserved final phenylalanine or tryptophan is absent from the CDR3, which likely points to a read error. The V gene is TRBV20-1, the J gene TRBJ2-7; D not resolved. This CDR3 is built from 12 residues. Trimming took 0 bases from V and 1 from J, leaving 4 bases between them. CDR1 and CDR2 (germline): DFQATT, SNEGSKA (reference sequence). CDR3 coding DNA: TGCAGTGCTAGAGATTTGTCCTACGAGCAGTACTTA. The encoded protein is CSARDLSYEQYL.

This rearrangement joins TRBV12-3 or TRBV12-4 to TRBJ2-7, with D maybe TRBD1 (6 bases). The CDR3 length is 14 residues. V gave up 5 bases and J gave up 9 bases, with 20 bases separating them. CDR3 sequence: CASSPQGHWLGQYF. As DNA, the CDR3 is TGTGCCAGCAGTCCCCAGGGGCATTGGCTTGGGCAGTACTTC.

The chain joins TRBV7-2 to TRBJ2-1, with D maybe TRBD2 (5 bases). Germline V lookup: CDR1 SGHTA, CDR2 FQGNSA. Trimming shortened V by 0 bases and J by 0 bases, and 9 bases separated the two germline ends. The CDR3 has 16 residues. CDR3 coding DNA: TGTGCCAGCAGCTTAGCGCGGGCCAGCTCCTACAATGAGCAGTTCTTC. As protein: CASSLARASSYNEQFF.

This clonotype appeared many times. This chain connects TRBV9 to TRBJ1-2, with D unclear. CDR3 length: 13 residues. V was trimmed by 0 bases and J by 4 bases, leaving 7 bases between them. Germline V lookup: CDR1 SGDLS, CDR2 YYNGEE. CDR3 in amino acids: CASSVGGFYGYTF. The DNA for the CDR3 is TGTGCCAGCAGCGTAGGAGGTTTCTATGGCTACACCTTC.

This clonotype was counted many times. The V gene is TRBV7-6, the J gene TRBJ2-3, with a possible D match to TRBD2 (5 bases). V lost 6 bases and J lost 2, with 12 bases in between. The germline gives CDR1 SGHVS, CDR2 FNYEAQ. The CDR3 covers 14 residues. The CDR3, as DNA: TGTGCCAGCAGTTATACCGGGAACACAGATACGCAGTATTTT. It yields the protein CASSYTGNTDTQYF.

This clonotype was observed at least ten times. This sequence joins TRBV5-1 and TRBJ2-7; D possibly corresponds to TRBD1 (6 bases). Trimming removed 7 bases at V and 2 bases at J, with 10 bases between. The germline CDR1 and CDR2 sequences are SGHRS and YFSETQ. The CDR3 extends over 12 amino acids. The CDR3 nucleotides read TGCGCCAGCCGACAGGAACCCTACGAGCAGTACTTC. Amino acids: CASRQEPYEQYF.

The rearrangement links TRBV20-1 to TRBJ2-3; 7 nucleotides match TRBD2. Germline CDR1 DFQATT, CDR2 SNEGSKA (reference sequence). V lost 2 bases and J lost 10; bases outside the gene matches: 15. There are 15 residues in the CDR3. The CDR3 bases are TGCAGTGCTAGAAACAGACTAGCCCCGGAGGGGCCGCAGTATTTT. This gives the protein CSARNRLAPEGPQYF.

This clonotype occurred a few times. The chain carries TRBV28 and TRBJ2-3, with TRBD1 identical over 7 bases. The germline CDR1 and CDR2 sequences are MDHEN and SYDVKM. The CDR3 totals 13 residues. V lost 4 bases to trimming and J lost 5 bases; unmatched junction nucleotides: 3. CDR3 in DNA: TGTGCCAGCAGTTACAGGGGTTTAGATACGCAGTATTTT. Its protein is CASSYRGLDTQYF.

This clonotype was seen ten or more times. This chain connects TRBV12-3 or TRBV12-4 to TRBJ1-1; no clear D gene. The CDR3 has 14 residues. The ends were cut back, 1 base at V and 4 bases at J, with 10 bases in the middle. CDR3 amino acids: CASSLVGSGTEAFF. In DNA form, the CDR3 reads TGTGCCAGCAGTTTAGTGGGGTCAGGCACTGAAGCTTTCTTT.

To note about this clonotype: The conserved phenylalanine or tryptophan normally closing the CDR3 is absent here, so this likely arose from a read error. The chain has TRBV29-1 and TRBJ1-5; D possibly corresponds to TRBD1 (5 bases). There are 13 residues in the CDR3. V shed 7 bases and J shed 3 bases, with 13 bases lying between them. In germline, CDR1 is SQVTM, CDR2 ANQGSEA. The CDR3 nucleotides are TGCAGCGCTTTAGACAGCTACAATCAGCCCCAGCATTAT. Protein sequence: CSALDSYNQPQHY.

The V gene is TRBV20-1, the J gene TRBJ2-5, with a tentative D call TRBD2 (5 bases). V lost 1 base and J 7 bases, leaving 10 bases between the germline ends. The CDR3 covers 12 residues. Germline loops: CDR1 DFQATT, CDR2 SNEGSKA (reference sequence). CDR3 amino acids: CSARGRERTQYF. CDR3 DNA sequence: TGCAGTGCTAGAGGAAGGGAGAGGACCCAGTACTTC.

V is TRBV3-1 and J is TRBJ1-2; the match to TRBD1 covers 7 bases. There are 16 residues in the CDR3. In germline, CDR1 is LGHDT, CDR2 YNNKEL (reference sequence). J lost 5 bases, V lost 10 bases, and 19 bases had no gene match. This chain's CDR3 is CATCQVSRDRLYGYTF. In DNA, the CDR3 is TGTGCCACCTGCCAAGTTTCCCGGGACAGACTATATGGCTACACCTTC.

The V call is TRBV20-1, the J call TRBJ2-7; 10 nucleotides align to TRBD2. After removal of 6 bases from V and 0 bases from J, the junction contained 14 bases not matched to a gene. Per the germline V gene, CDR1 is DFQATT and CDR2 is SNEGSKA (reference sequence). This CDR3 region has 17 residues. This CDR3 reads CSASDLAGVGGSYEQYF. The CDR3 DNA sequence: TGCAGTGCGTCGGATCTAGCGGGAGTAGGTGGCTCCTACGAGCAGTACTTC.